Below, 4 T cell receptor beta chains from the same sample are listed, as sequenced in a study of shared clonotypes between healthy human individuals. Only in-frame clones appear in the TCRdb table, and some are missing; sequencing was by immunoSEQ multiplex PCR. This table holds some 2 million clones, over 85% found once. Terminally differentiated effector memory CD45RA+ cells were left out of the naive CD8 fraction, which was CD45RO-negative and positively selected for CCR7. The sequenced sample was naive CD8+ T cells sorted from blood. All receptors derive from a man aged 18 to 29 in good health.

The chain combines TRBV7-9 with TRBJ2-3; 8 bases fit TRBD2. Germline V gene lookup returns CDR1 SEHNR and CDR2 FQNEAQ (reference sequence). V dropped 1 base and J dropped 0; count of bases not matched to a gene: 9. The CDR3 length is 18 residues. CDR3 DNA: TGTGCCAGCAGCTTAGACACCTGGACTAGCTATAGCACAGATACGCAGTATTTT. Protein product: CASSLDTWTSYSTDTQYF. Full variable domain (missing parts from reference TRBV7-9 and TRBJ2-3): DTGVSQNPRHKITKRGQNVTFRCDPISEHNRLYWYRQTLGQGPEFLTYFQNEAQLEKSRLLSDRFSAERPKGSFSTLEIQRTEQGDSAMYLCASSLDTWTSYSTDTQYFGPGTRLTVL.

The chain uses TRBV6-1 and TRBJ1-4; 10 positions match TRBD1. V trimming: 4 bases; J trimming: 8 bases; junction bases outside the gene matches: 10. Per germline, CDR1 MNHNS and CDR2 SASEGT. The CDR3 extends over 16 amino acids. The CDR3 DNA follows: TGTGCCAGCAGTGCCGGGACAGGGGAGGTTCGGGAAAAACTGTTTTTT. As protein: CASSAGTGEVREKLFF.

This clone was detected only once. The chain employs TRBV2 and TRBJ2-7; TRBD1 matches 9 bases. The CDR3 spans 15 residues. V lost 6 bases and J lost 3; bases outside the gene matches: 9. Germline lookup yields CDR1 SNHLY and CDR2 FYNNEI. The CDR3 sequence is CASSVTGTGYYEQYF. In DNA, the CDR3 is TGTGCCAGCAGCGTAACCGGGACAGGGTACTACGAGCAGTACTTC.

This clone was detected once. The V call is TRBV9, the J call TRBJ1-4; TRBD1 might be the D (5 bases). The ends were cut back, 4 bases at V and 3 bases at J, with 10 bases in the middle. The CDR3 length is 14 residues. Germline assignment: CDR1 SGDLS and CDR2 YYNGEE. CDR3 sequence reads: CASSLGGANEKLFF. The CDR3 DNA sequence: TGTGCCAGCAGCCTCGGGGGGGCTAATGAAAAACTGTTTTTT.